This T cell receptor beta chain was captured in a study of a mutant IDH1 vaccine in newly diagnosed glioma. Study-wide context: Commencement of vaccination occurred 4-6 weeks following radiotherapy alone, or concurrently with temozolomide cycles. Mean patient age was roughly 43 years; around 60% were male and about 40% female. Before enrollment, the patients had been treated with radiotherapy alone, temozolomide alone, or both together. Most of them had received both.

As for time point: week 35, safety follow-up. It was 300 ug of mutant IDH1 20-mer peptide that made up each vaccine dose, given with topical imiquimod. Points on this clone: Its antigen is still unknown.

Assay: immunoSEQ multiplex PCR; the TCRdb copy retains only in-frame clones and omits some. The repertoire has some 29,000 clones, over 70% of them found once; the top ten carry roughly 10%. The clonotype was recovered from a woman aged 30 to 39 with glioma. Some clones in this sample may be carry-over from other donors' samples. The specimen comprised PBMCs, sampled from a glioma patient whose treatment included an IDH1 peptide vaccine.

CDR3 protein: CASKQGPIAKNIQYF. The CDR3 region has the DNA TGTGCCAGCAAACAGGGGCCTATAGCCAAAAACATTCAGTACTTC. The chain joins TRBV25-1 to TRBJ2-4, with TRBD1 identical over 7 bases. After removal of 7 bases from V and 0 bases from J, the junction contained 6 bases not matched to a gene. CDR1 and CDR2 from the germline V gene are MGHDK and SYGVNS. This CDR3 contains 15 residues.